These 14 T cell receptor beta chains came from one sample sequenced in a study of OX40 agonist ivuxolimab in advanced cancers. The method was immunoSEQ multiplex PCR; TCRdb's version includes in-frame clones alone and lacks a portion of them. The data contain about 120,000 clones, 85% to 90% of them singletons. The material sequenced was CD4+ or CD8+ T cells sorted from blood, taken in a trial of the OX40 agonist ivuxolimab. These receptors were taken from an adult with an advanced solid tumor such as melanoma, head and neck, liver or kidney cancer.

The genes are TRBV28 and TRBJ2-7; tentative D call: TRBD2 (5 bases). Trimming stripped 5 bases from V and 5 bases from J, with 16 bases between. CDR1 is MDHEN, CDR2 SYDVKM, per germline. The length of the CDR3 is 14 residues. CDR3 nucleotide sequence: TGTGCCAGCAGTACCGGGAAGCCTGAAAACGAGCAGTACTTC. Amino acid sequence: CASSTGKPENEQYF.

J is TRBJ1-4 and V is TRBV4-1; D is uncertain. The CDR3 covers 15 residues. CDR1 is MGHRA and CDR2 is YSYEKL in the germline V gene. Trimming left V 0 bases short and J 8 bases short, with 13 bases between. The CDR3 here is CASSQEGIIREKLFF. In nucleotides, the CDR3 is TGCGCCAGCAGCCAAGAAGGCATCATAAGGGAAAAACTGTTTTTT.

V usage is TRBV7-2 and J usage is TRBJ2-1; 7 nucleotides line up with TRBD1. The V gene end was trimmed by 1 base and the J gene end by 9 bases; junction bases not matched to a gene: 9. Germline assignment: CDR1 SGHTA and CDR2 FQGNSA. The CDR3 length is 15 residues. CDR3: CASSLVEQGVGEQFF. In nucleotides, the CDR3 is TGTGCCAGCAGCTTAGTAGAGCAGGGGGTGGGTGAGCAGTTCTTC.

This sequence joins TRBV30 and TRBJ1-2; 9 nucleotides match TRBD1. This CDR3 region has 12 residues. V lost 4 bases to trimming and J lost 8 bases; unmatched junction nucleotides: 5. Germline CDR1 GTSNPN, CDR2 SVGIG (reference sequence). The CDR3 sequence is CAWTSGQGGYTF. Written as DNA, the CDR3 is TGTGCCTGGACCTCGGGACAGGGCGGCTACACCTTC.

V usage is TRBV5-1 and J usage is TRBJ2-7; D not resolved. V dropped 2 bases and J dropped 0 bases, with 12 bases sitting between them. The germline gives CDR1 SGHRS, CDR2 YFSETQ. The CDR3 covers 15 residues. CDR3 nucleotide sequence: TGCGCCAGCAGCTTAAGCGCTTCTCCCTCCTACGAGCAGTACTTC. Translated: CASSLSASPSYEQYF.

The V gene is TRBV4-1, the J gene TRBJ2-7, with 9 bases matching TRBD1. After removal of 3 bases from V and 5 bases from J, the junction contained 8 bases not matched to a gene. The CDR3 loop spans 15 amino acids. Germline V gene sequence: CDR1 MGHRA, CDR2 YSYEKL. The CDR3 is CASSQPDRGYDEQYF. CDR3 sequence (DNA): TGCGCCAGCAGCCAGCCCGACAGGGGGTACGACGAGCAGTACTTC.

DNA of the CDR3: TGTGCCAGCAGCCCCTTTGACTTGTACCAAGAGACCCAGTACTTC. Translation: CASSPFDLYQETQYF. This chain links TRBV5-6 with TRBJ2-5; D gene unclear. Germline CDR1 reads SGHDT; CDR2 reads YYEEEE. The CDR3 runs to 15 residues. Between the trimmed V and J ends, which lost 4 bases and 0 bases, there was a span of 13 bases.

The genes are TRBV25-1 and TRBJ2-5; a possible D gene is TRBD2 (5 bases). CDR3 length equals 13 residues. Per germline, CDR1 MGHDK and CDR2 SYGVNS. Trimming left V 6 bases short and J 0 bases short, with 8 bases between. CDR3 sequence reads: CASSRGNQETQYF. The CDR3 nucleotides read TGTGCCAGCAGCCGAGGGAACCAAGAGACCCAGTACTTC.

This chain links TRBV28 with TRBJ1-6; D unclear. V was cut by 6 bases and J by 0 bases, with 15 bases left in between. This CDR3 is built from 17 residues. Germline loops: CDR1 MDHEN, CDR2 SYDVKM. CDR3 DNA: TGTGCCAGCAGGCCCGGATCGTTAAGCTCCTATAATTCACCCCTCCACTTT. The encoded protein is CASRPGSLSSYNSPLHF.

This clone appeared a single time. The rearrangement uses TRBV4-1 and TRBJ2-1; D may be TRBD1 or TRBD2 (5 bases each). Germline-derived CDR1 and CDR2 are MGHRA and YSYEKL. The CDR3 covers 16 residues. Trimming took off 0 bases at V and 6 bases at J, with 15 bases between the two ends. The CDR3 DNA reads TGCGCCAGCAGCCAAGAGGGGGTAACTGTCTCCAATGAGCAGTTCTTC. This gives the protein CASSQEGVTVSNEQFF.

This rearrangement joins TRBV6-5 to TRBJ2-7, with D tentatively TRBD2 (5 bases). Deletions cut 0 bases from V and 0 bases from J, with 12 bases between. The CDR3 loop spans 16 amino acids. CDR1 MNHEY and CDR2 SVGAGI come from the germline V gene. The CDR3 DNA sequence: TGTGCCAGCAGTTACTCGAGGGCGACCTTCTCCTACGAGCAGTACTTC. Translation gives CASSYSRATFSYEQYF.

The V and J genes are TRBV11-2 and TRBJ2-5; D remains unclear. This CDR3 region has 14 residues. In germline, CDR1 is SGHAT, CDR2 FQNNGV. The V end lost 2 bases, the J end lost 3 bases, and 10 bases lay between the germline ends. CDR3 nucleotides: TGTGCCAGCAGCTTAAACAGTGGAGAAGAGACCCAGTACTTC. Protein product: CASSLNSGEETQYF.

Only one count was recorded for this clone. The gene calls are TRBV7-2 and TRBJ2-3; D uncertain. V was pared by 1 base and J by 5 bases, with 10 bases between. Germline CDR1 and CDR2: SGHTA and FQGNSA. The CDR3 is 14 residues long. The CDR3 DNA reads as TGTGCCAGCAGCTTAGTAGCCCGACAAGATACGCAGTATTTT. Its protein is CASSLVARQDTQYF. Full variable domain (remainder filled in from reference TRBV7-2 and TRBJ2-3): GAGVSQSPSNKVTEKGKDVELRCDPISGHTALYWYRQSLGQGLEFLIYFQGNSAPDKSGLPSDRFSAERTGGSVSTLTIQRTQQEDSAVYLCASSLVARQDTQYFGPGTRLTVL.

V gene TRBV10-1 combines with J gene TRBJ1-5; 7 bases agree with TRBD1. The CDR3 is 17 residues long. J gave up 2 bases and V 6 bases, and 13 bases lay outside the gene matches. Germline loops: CDR1 WNHNN, CDR2 SYGVQD (reference sequence). Here the CDR3 DNA reads TGCGCCAGCAGCCGTTCCGACAGGGAGGAAGGCAATCAGCCCCAGCATTTT. Amino acid sequence: CASSRSDREEGNQPQHF.